These 8 T cell receptor beta chains originate from one sample sequenced in a study of blood T cell repertoires in COVID-19. Measured with immunoSEQ multiplex PCR; TCRdb has only the in-frame clones, and not every one. The sample shows roughly 220,000 clones, around 86% of them seen only once. What was sequenced was peripheral blood. These receptors originate from a man in his sixties with acute or convalescent COVID-19.

This clone was detected once. The chain combines TRBV18 with TRBJ2-3; D remains ambiguous. Trimming took off 1 base at V and 1 base at J, with 18 bases between the two ends. Looked up from germline, CDR1 is KGHSH and CDR2 is LQKENI. This CDR3 is 18 amino acids long. The chain's CDR3 is CASSPRLGGFWGTDTQYF. The CDR3 DNA reads as TGTGCCAGCTCACCACGACTGGGTGGATTTTGGGGCACAGATACGCAGTATTTT.

The V gene is TRBV7-6, the J gene TRBJ2-3, with TRBD2 identical over 7 bases. The CDR3 totals 18 residues. V lost 2 bases and J lost 1; bases outside the gene matches: 12. From germline, CDR1 is SGHVS and CDR2 FNYEAQ. Here the CDR3 reads CASSLRAGDDFGTDTQYF. In DNA form, the CDR3 reads TGTGCCAGCAGCTTACGCGCGGGGGACGATTTTGGCACAGATACGCAGTATTTT.

The V and J genes are TRBV19 and TRBJ2-2; TRBD1 aligns across 9 bases. Per the germline V gene, CDR1 is LNHDA and CDR2 is SQIVND (reference sequence). The CDR3 has 16 residues. Trimming cost V 6 bases and J 6 bases; bases outside gene matches: 11. The CDR3 region has the DNA TGTGCCAGTAGCGGGCGTTGGACAGGGGAGGCCGGGGAGCTGTTTTTT. Protein sequence: CASSGRWTGEAGELFF.

The CDR3: CASSVESGGRNSPLHF. CDR3 bases: TGTGCCAGCAGCGTCGAATCCGGTGGGAGGAATTCACCCCTCCACTTT. V is TRBV7-6 and J is TRBJ1-6; D gene uncertain. The CDR3 has 16 residues. Trimming removed 5 bases at V and 7 bases at J, with 18 bases between. The germline V gene encodes CDR1 SGHVS and CDR2 FNYEAQ.

The chain employs TRBV5-1 and TRBJ1-5, with D perhaps TRBD1 (5 bases). Germline V gives CDR1 SGHRS, CDR2 YFSETQ. The germline V and J ends were trimmed by 2 bases and 2 bases, with 11 bases remaining between them. This CDR3 comprises 15 residues. For the CDR3, the DNA is TGCGCCAGCAGCTTAGACGGGGGGGGCAATCAGCCCCAGCATTTT. Its translation: CASSLDGGGNQPQHF.

The chain combines TRBV28 with TRBJ2-2; 10 nucleotides match TRBD2. This CDR3 region has 14 residues. Germline values: CDR1 MDHEN, CDR2 SYDVKM. With V trimmed by 10 bases and J by 2 bases, 4 bases remained unmatched. The CDR3 bases are TGTGCCACCAAGCGGGGGGGCAACACCGGGGAGCTGTTTTTT. Its protein is CATKRGGNTGELFF.

This clone was counted many times. V is TRBV5-1 and J is TRBJ2-2; 11 bases are a match to TRBD1. V was clipped by 4 bases and J by 4 bases; unmatched bases: 6. The CDR3 length is 16 residues. The germline V gene has CDR1 SGHRS and CDR2 YFSETQ. CDR3 loop: CASSPTGTGGTGELFF. CDR3 nucleotides: TGCGCCAGCAGCCCCACCGGGACAGGGGGCACCGGGGAGCTGTTTTTT.

This chain uses TRBV10-3 with TRBJ2-7, with 7 bases matching TRBD2. V shed 4 bases, J shed 2 bases, and the junction held 8 bases outside the gene matches. This CDR3 is 15 amino acids long. CDR1 ENHRY and CDR2 SYGVKD come from the germline V gene. The CDR3: CAISGGQRGPYEQYF. The CDR3 coding sequence is TGTGCCATCAGTGGGGGCCAGCGGGGACCCTACGAGCAGTACTTC.